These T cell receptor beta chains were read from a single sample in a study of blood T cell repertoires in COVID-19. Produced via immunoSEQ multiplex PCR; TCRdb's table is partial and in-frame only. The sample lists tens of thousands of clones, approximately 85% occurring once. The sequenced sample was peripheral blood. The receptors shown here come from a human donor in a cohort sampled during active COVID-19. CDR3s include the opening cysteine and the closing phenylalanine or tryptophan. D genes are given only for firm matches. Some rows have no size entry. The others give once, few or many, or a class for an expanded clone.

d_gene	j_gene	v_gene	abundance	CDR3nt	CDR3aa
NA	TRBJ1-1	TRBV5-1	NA	TGCGCCAGCAGCTTGGTAGGGGGTGCCACTGAAGCTTTCTTT	CASSLVGGATEAFF
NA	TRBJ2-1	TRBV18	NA	TGTGCCAGCTCACCACTCGCAGGGGGGAATGAGCAGTTCTTC	CASSPLAGGNEQFF
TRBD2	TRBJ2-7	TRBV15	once	TGTGCCACCAGGCTAGGGCTAGCGGACTCCTACGAGCAGTACTTC	CATRLGLADSYEQYF
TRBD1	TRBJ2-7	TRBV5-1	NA	TGCGCCAGCAGCTCCGGACAGGCCTCCTACGAGCAGTACTTC	CASSSGQASYEQYF
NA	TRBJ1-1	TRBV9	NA	TGTGCCAGCAGCGCAGGGCTTGGCACTGAAGCTTTCTTT	CASSAGLGTEAFF
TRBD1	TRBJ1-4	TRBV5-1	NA	TGCGCCAGCAGTTTAAGGACAGGGGAAAGTGAAAAACTGTTTTTT	CASSLRTGESEKLFF
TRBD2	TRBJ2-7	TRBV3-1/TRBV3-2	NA	TGTGCCAGCAGCCACGGGACTACCCTATACGAGCAGTACTTC	CASSHGTTLYEQYF
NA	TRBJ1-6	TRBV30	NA	TGCGGGGTGTTTACCTCCTATAATTCACCCCTCCACTTT	CGVFTSYNSPLHF
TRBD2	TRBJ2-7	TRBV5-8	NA	TGTGCCAGCAGCTGGACCGGGACTAGCGACTACGAGCAGTACTTC	CASSWTGTSDYEQYF
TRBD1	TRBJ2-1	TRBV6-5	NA	TGTGCCACGGGCCGGGACAGGGTCAATGAGCAGTTCTTC	CATGRDRVNEQFF
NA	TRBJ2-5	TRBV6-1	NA	TGTGCCAGCAGTGAATGGCAGGGAATAGATAGTGAGACCCAGTACTTC	CASSEWQGIDSETQYF
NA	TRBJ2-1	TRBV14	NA	TGTGCCAGCAGTCCCACATCCTACAATGAGCAGTTCTTC	CASSPTSYNEQFF
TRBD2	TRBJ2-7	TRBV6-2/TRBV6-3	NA	TGTGCCAGCAGTCAGAGGACTAGCGGGACGAACGAGCAGTACTTC	CASSQRTSGTNEQYF
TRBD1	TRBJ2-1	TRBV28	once	TGTGCCAGCAGCTCTCCGGGACAGAAACTCAATGAGCAGTTCTTC	CASSSPGQKLNEQFF
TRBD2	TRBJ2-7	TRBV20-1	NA	TGCAGTGCTAGTTTTTCCCCCGGGACTAGTAACGAGCAGTACTTC	CSASFSPGTSNEQYF
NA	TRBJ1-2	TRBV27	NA	TGTGCCAGCAGTTTATCGGGACAAGTCTATGGCTACACCTTC	CASSLSGQVYGYTF
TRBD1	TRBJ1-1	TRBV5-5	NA	TGTGCCAGCAGCCAGGGGGTGAACACTGAAGCTTTCTTT	CASSQGVNTEAFF
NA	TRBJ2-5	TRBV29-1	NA	TGCAGCTTCAGACAGCCCCAAGAGACCCAGTACTTC	CSFRQPQETQYF
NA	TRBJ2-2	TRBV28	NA	TGTGCCAGCAGTTTTCCTAGCACCGGGGAGCTGTTTTTT	CASSFPSTGELFF
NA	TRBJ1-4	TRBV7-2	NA	TGTGCCAGCAGCCCCCTAGGAGGAGCCCCGAGCGAAAAACTGTTTTTT	CASSPLGGAPSEKLFF
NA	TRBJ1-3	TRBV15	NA	TGTGCCACCAGCCCACAGGGATCGGCTGGAAACACCATATATTTT	CATSPQGSAGNTIYF
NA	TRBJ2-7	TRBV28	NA	TGTGCCAGCAGTTTGACGAGGGAGCAGTACTTC	CASSLTREQYF
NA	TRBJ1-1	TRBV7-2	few	TGTGCCAGCAGCTCAACCCGACGGGGGGGCACTGAAGCTTTCTTT	CASSSTRRGGTEAFF
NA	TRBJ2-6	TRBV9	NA	TGTGCCAGCAGCGCAGTGGCCGGGGGAGGTCTTGGGGCTGGGGCCAACGTCCTGACTTTC	CASSAVAGGGLGAGANVLTF
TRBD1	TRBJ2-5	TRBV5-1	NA	TGCGCCAGCAGCAAAACCGGGACAGAAGAGACCCAGTACTTC	CASSKTGTEETQYF
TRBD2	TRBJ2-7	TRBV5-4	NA	TGTGCCAGCAGCCCACTAGCGGGAGGGCCCGGCGAGCAGTACTTC	CASSPLAGGPGEQYF
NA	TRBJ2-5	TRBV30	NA	TGTGCCTGGAGCAGGGAGACCCAGTACTTC	CAWSRETQYF
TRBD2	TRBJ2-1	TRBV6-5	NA	TGTGCCAGCAGTTACGGGACTAGCGGGATTGCCTATGAGCAGTTCTTC	CASSYGTSGIAYEQFF
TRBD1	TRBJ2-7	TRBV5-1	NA	TGCGCCAGCAGCTTTGACAGGGGATCCTACGAGCAGTACTTC	CASSFDRGSYEQYF
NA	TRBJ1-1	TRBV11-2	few	TGTGCCAGCAGCGCAGGGCTGAACACTGAAGCTTTCTTT	CASSAGLNTEAFF
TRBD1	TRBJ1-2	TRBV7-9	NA	TGTGCCAGCAGCCGCAAAGGACAGGGGGCTTTCTATGGCTACACCTTC	CASSRKGQGAFYGYTF
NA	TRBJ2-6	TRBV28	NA	TGTGCCAGCACCAGGGAACAAAGCTGGGTAGCCAACGTCCTGACTTTC	CASTREQSWVANVLTF
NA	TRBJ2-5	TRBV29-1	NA	TGCAGCGTTGAAACTGGCCGGCGGGAGACCCAGTACTTC	CSVETGRRETQYF
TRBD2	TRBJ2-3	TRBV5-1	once	TGCGCCAGCGGACCTAGCGGAGATACGCAGTATTTT	CASGPSGDTQYF
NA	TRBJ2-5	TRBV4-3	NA	TGCGCCAGCAGCCAAGGGACTTCGGGGGGCAGGATCGGAGAGACCCAGTACTTC	CASSQGTSGGRIGETQYF
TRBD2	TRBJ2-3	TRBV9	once	TGTGCCAGCAGCGTATCGGGGGGATGGGATACGCAGTATTTT	CASSVSGGWDTQYF
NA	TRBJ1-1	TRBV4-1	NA	TGCGCCAGCAGCCAAGATCGGGAGAATGAAGCTTTCTTT	CASSQDRENEAFF
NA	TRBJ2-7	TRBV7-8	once	TGTGCCAGCAGCTTACTAACTGGCGGATCGTACGAGCAGTACTTC	CASSLLTGGSYEQYF
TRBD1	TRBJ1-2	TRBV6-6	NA	TGTGCCAGCAGCCATACACAGGGGGCAGGGAACTATGGCTACACCTTC	CASSHTQGAGNYGYTF
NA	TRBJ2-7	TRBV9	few	TGTGCCAGCAGCGTATCCGGGACACACTCCTACGAGCAGTACTTC	CASSVSGTHSYEQYF
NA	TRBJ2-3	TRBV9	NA	TGTGCCAGCAGCGTAGGACCAACAGGGATGGTCGGAGATACGCAGTATTTT	CASSVGPTGMVGDTQYF
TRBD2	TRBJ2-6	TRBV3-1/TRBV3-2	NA	TGTGCCAGCAGCTACCCGGGACTAGCGGGTCTCCCCTCCTCTGGGGCCAACGTCCTGACTTTC	CASSYPGLAGLPSSGANVLTF
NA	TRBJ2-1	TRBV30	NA	TGTGCCTGGAGCTTTGGGGGCGCCTCCTACAATGAGCAGTTCTTC	CAWSFGGASYNEQFF
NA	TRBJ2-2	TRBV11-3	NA	TGTGCCAGCAGCTCCGGTAACACCGGGGAGCTGTTTTTT	CASSSGNTGELFF
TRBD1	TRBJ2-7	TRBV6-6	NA	TGTGCCAGCAGACGGTACAGGGGGCCCTACGAGCAGTACTTC	CASRRYRGPYEQYF
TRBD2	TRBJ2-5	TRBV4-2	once	TGTGCCAGCAGCTACAGCGGGGAAGAGACCCAGTACTTC	CASSYSGEETQYF
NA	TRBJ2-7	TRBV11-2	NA	TGTGCCAGCAGCTTAGGCGAAGCAGGCGAGCAGTACTTC	CASSLGEAGEQYF
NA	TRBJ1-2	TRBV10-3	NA	TGTGCCATCAGGGATTCAGGTCCGCCCCGAAACTATGGCTACACCTTC	CAIRDSGPPRNYGYTF
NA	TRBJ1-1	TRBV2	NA	TGTGCCAGCACGGGGGGCCAAACAGACACTGAAGCTTTCTTT	CASTGGQTDTEAFF
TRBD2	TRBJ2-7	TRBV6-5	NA	TGTGCCAGCAGTTACAAACGGGAGGCTCCGGGAGAGCAGTACTTC	CASSYKREAPGEQYF
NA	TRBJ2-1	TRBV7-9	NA	TGTGCCAGCAGCTTTGGAGGTCGTTACAATGAGCAGTTCTTC	CASSFGGRYNEQFF
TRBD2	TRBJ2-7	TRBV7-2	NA	TGTGCCAGCAGGAGGACTAGCGGGTCCTACGAGCAGTACTTC	CASRRTSGSYEQYF
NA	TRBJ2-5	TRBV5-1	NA	TGCGCCAGCAGCTTGGGGACTATTCAAGAGACCCAGTACTTC	CASSLGTIQETQYF
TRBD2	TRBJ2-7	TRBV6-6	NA	TGTGCCAGCAGCCACACTAGCGGGAGATCATACGAGCAGTACTTC	CASSHTSGRSYEQYF
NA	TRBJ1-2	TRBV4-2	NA	TGTGCCGGCCGCGGGGGCACTAACTATGGCTACACCTTC	CAGRGGTNYGYTF